The clone carrying this T cell receptor (beta chain) came up many times. These data originate in a study of T cells in Graves' hyperthyroidism and ophthalmopathy. The source material, RNA transcripts, was used to amplify TCR beta CDR3 regions. The TCR CDR3 was amplified in a first-round RT-PCR using the HTBI primer set. TCRdb independently ran MiXCR on the multiplex PCR reads; one entry per CDR3 protein. In the table there are 730,000 or so distinct CDR3 sequences, roughly a sixth of which are singletons. CDR1 SGHTA and CDR2 FQGTGA come from the germline V gene. V was cut by 5 bases and J by 7 bases, with 9 bases left in between. This CDR3 has 13 amino acids.

J is TRBJ1-6 and V is TRBV7-3, with D perhaps TRBD1 (5 bases). The sample was blood. The sequence came from a woman aged 50 to 65 with Graves' hyperthyroidism that later progressed to Graves' ophthalmopathy. In DNA, the CDR3 is TGTGCCAGCAGCCAAAACAGGAATTCACCCCTCCACTTT. Its translation: CASSQNRNSPLHF.